The clone carrying this T cell receptor (beta chain) showed up just a few times. Its cognate antigen is unknown. This sample is part of a study of T cell repertoires in cytomegalovirus infection. Background on the study: Public TCR beta signatures were indicative of both CMV infection and a matching HLA type. Study-wide results and limits: Using cumulative public TCR beta family frequency, the authors identified those who carried CMV together with the relevant HLA. The response measured ex vivo was dominated by TCR beta clonotypes (HLA-C-restricted and CMV-specific).

TCRdb recomputed calls from the reads with MiXCR, one row per CDR3 protein. The sample shows 650,000 to 900,000 distinct CDR3 sequences, about 33% of them seen only once. The CDR3 sequence is 13 residues long. V was clipped by 7 bases and J by 1 base, with 10 bases between them. Germline loops: CDR1 MNHEY, CDR2 SVGEGT. Material: cultured CD8+ T cells from PBMCs, obtained from culture after CMV antigen stimulation. The sequence derives from a human donor in good health (CMV status not recorded). Some clones in this sample may be carry-over from other donors' samples. This chain connects TRBV6-2 or TRBV6-3 to TRBJ1-2; no definite D call. In DNA, the CDR3 is TGTGCCAGCAACTTCGCAGTTAACTATGGCTACACCTTC. Its protein is CASNFAVNYGYTF.